The clone carrying this T cell receptor beta chain was detected a few times. Its cognate antigen is unknown. Every subset's genomic DNA went evenly onto several immunoSEQ plates. Method: immunoSEQ multiplex PCR; TCRdb's copy keeps in-frame clones and lacks some. The sample lists some 1 million clones, about three quarters occurring once. The data are from a study of shared clonotypes between healthy human individuals. Regarding the study as a whole: Estimated richness was generally greater in naive than memory subsets.

Losses at the gene ends were 5 bases for V and 5 bases for J; bases not matched to a gene: 4. The CDR3 is 13 amino acids. The germline gives CDR1 SGHTS, CDR2 YDEGEE. The chain is built from TRBV5-8 and TRBJ1-2; 9 bases are a match to TRBD1. This receptor was obtained from a man aged 18-30 years in good health. Source material: memory CD4+ T cells sorted from blood. As for subset: CD45RA-negative fraction. CDR3 in DNA: TGTGCCAGCAGGCCCGGACAGGGGTATGGCTACACCTTC. This encodes CASRPGQGYGYTF. The full variable domain, with the rest looked up from reference TRBV5-8 and TRBJ1-2, is EAGVTQSPTHLIKTRGQQATLRCSPISGHTSVYWYQQALGLGLQFLLWYDEGEERNRGNFPPRFSGRQFPNYSSELNVNALELEDSALYLCASRPGQGYGYTFGSGTRLTVV.